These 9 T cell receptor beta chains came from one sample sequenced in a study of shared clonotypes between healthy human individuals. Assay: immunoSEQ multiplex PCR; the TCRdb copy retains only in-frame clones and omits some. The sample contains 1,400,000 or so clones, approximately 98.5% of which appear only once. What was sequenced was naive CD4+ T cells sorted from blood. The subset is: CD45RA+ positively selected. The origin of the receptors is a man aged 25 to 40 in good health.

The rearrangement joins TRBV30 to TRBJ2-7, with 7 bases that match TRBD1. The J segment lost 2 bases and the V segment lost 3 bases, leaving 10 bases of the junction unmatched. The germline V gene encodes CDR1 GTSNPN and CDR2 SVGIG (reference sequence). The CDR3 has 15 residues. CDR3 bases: TGTGCCTGGAGCCTTGAGGACAGGTGGACCTACGAGCAGTACTTC. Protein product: CAWSLEDRWTYEQYF.

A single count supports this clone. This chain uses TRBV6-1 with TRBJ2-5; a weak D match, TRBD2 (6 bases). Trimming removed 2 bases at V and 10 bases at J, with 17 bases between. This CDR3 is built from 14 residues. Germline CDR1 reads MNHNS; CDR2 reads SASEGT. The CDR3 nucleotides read TGTGCCAGCAGTGAACGAGGCGGGGTAAATAGCCAGTACTTC. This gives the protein CASSERGGVNSQYF.

The CDR3 region has the DNA TGCGCCAGCAGCGCACGGGACAGGGTTATCAATGAGCAGTTCTTC. Its protein is CASSARDRVINEQFF. This rearrangement joins TRBV5-1 to TRBJ2-1; 9 bases match TRBD1. Germline values: CDR1 SGHRS, CDR2 YFSETQ. The CDR3 totals 15 residues. With 4 bases clipped from V and 6 bases from J, the junction kept 8 bases outside the gene matches. Complete variable domain (other parts from reference TRBV5-1 and TRBJ2-1): KAGVTQTPRYLIKTRGQQVTLSCSPISGHRSVSWYQQTPGQGLQFLFEYFSETQRNKGNFPGRFSGRQFSNSRSEMNVSTLELGDSALYLCASSARDRVINEQFFGPGTRLTVL.

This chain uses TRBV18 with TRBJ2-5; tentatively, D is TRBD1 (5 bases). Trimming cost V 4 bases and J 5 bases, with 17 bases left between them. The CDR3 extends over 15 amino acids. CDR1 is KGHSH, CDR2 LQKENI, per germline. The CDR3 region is CASSLQTGARETQYF. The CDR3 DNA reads TGTGCCAGCTCACTCCAAACTGGGGCAAGGGAGACCCAGTACTTC.

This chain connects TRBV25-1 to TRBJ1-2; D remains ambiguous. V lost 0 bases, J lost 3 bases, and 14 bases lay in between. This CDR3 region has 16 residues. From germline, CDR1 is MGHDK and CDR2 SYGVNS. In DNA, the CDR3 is TGTGCCAGCAGTGAATATCCTCGTGGGGTGGACTATGGCTACACCTTC. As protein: CASSEYPRGVDYGYTF.

CDR3 bases: TGTGCCAGCAGTTACTTTCGGGGGGTTGGTACAGATACGCAGTATTTT. This translates into CASSYFRGVGTDTQYF. This chain links TRBV6-5 with TRBJ2-3; 7 nucleotides match TRBD2. J gave up 3 bases and V 1 base, and 7 bases lay outside the gene matches. This CDR3 has 16 amino acids. Germline CDR1 is MNHEY and CDR2 is SVGAGI.

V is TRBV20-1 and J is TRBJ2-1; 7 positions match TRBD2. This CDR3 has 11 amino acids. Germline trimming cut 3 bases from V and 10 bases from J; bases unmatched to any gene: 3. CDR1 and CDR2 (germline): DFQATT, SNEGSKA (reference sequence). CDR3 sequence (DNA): TGCAGTGCTAGCCCAGCGGGGGAGCAGTTCTTC. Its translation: CSASPAGEQFF.

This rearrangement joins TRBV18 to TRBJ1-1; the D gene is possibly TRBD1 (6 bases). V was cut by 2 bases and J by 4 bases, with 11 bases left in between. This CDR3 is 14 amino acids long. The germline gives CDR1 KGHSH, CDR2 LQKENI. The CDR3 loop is CASSPGGQGTEAFF. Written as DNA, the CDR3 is TGTGCCAGCTCACCAGGGGGGCAAGGCACTGAAGCTTTCTTT.

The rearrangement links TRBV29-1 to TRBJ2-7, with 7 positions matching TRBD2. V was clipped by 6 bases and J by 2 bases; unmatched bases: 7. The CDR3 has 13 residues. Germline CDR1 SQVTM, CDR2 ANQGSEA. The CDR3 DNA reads TGCAGCGTCACGGGGACTATCCCCTACGAGCAGTACTTC. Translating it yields CSVTGTIPYEQYF.